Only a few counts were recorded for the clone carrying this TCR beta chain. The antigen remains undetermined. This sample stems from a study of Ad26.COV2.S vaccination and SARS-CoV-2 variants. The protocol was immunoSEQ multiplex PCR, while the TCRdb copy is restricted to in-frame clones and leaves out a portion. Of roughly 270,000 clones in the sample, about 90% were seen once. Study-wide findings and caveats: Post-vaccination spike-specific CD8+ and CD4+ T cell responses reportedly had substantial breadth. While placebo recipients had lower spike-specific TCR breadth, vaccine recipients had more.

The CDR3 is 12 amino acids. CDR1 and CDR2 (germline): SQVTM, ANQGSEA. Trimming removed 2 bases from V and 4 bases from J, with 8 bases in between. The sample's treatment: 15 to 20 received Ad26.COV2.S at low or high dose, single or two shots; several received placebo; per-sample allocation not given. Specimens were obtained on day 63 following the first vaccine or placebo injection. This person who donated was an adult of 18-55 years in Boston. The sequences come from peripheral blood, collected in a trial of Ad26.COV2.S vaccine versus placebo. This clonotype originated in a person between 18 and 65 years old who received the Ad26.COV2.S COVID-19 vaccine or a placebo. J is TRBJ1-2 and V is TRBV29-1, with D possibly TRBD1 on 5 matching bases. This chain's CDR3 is CSVEQGSYGYTF. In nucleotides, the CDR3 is TGCAGCGTTGAACAGGGCAGCTATGGCTACACCTTC.